Below are 5 T cell receptor beta chains sequenced from a single sample in a study of cytomegalovirus exposure and HLA in healthy donors. It was with 60 Vbeta and 13 Jbeta primers that the PCR ran. Generated by immunoSEQ multiplex PCR, the TCRdb table keeps only in-frame clones and is missing some. The sample consists of more than 95,000 clones, over 80% of them appearing once. What was sequenced was PBMCs. These receptors all come from a man in his late teens or twenties in good health and CMV-seropositive.

J is TRBJ1-4 and V is TRBV7-6; D not resolved. Between the trimmed V and J ends, which lost 2 bases and 4 bases, there was a span of 8 bases. The germline CDR1 and CDR2 sequences are SGHVS and FNYEAQ. There are 14 residues in the CDR3. CDR3 in DNA: TGTGCCAGCAGCTTAAGCCAGGTTAATGAAAAACTGTTTTTT. The encoded protein is CASSLSQVNEKLFF.

The CDR3, as DNA: TGCGCCAGCAGAGAACTAGCGGGGGGGTACAATGAGCAGTTCTTC. This codes for CASRELAGGYNEQFF. This chain links TRBV10-2 with TRBJ2-1, with TRBD2 matching over 13 bases. J gave up 4 bases and V 6 bases, and 3 bases lay outside the gene matches. The germline V gene has CDR1 WSHSY and CDR2 SAAADI. The CDR3 is 15 residues long.

The chain couples TRBV7-6 to TRBJ2-7; 8 bases map to TRBD2. J was trimmed by 7 bases and V by 5 bases; bases with no gene match: 10. CDR3 size: 14 residues. The V gene's germline CDR1 is SGHVS and CDR2 FNYEAQ. The CDR3 region is CASSPRAGVEEQYF. As DNA, the CDR3 is TGTGCCAGCAGCCCGAGAGCGGGGGTAGAGGAGCAGTACTTC. The full variable domain, its missing parts supplied by reference TRBV7-6 and TRBJ2-7, is GAGVSQSPRYKVTKRGQDVALRCDPISGHVSLYWYRQALGQGPEFLTYFNYEAQQDKSGLPNDRFSAERPEGSISTLTIQRTEQRDSAMYRCASSPRAGVEEQYFGPGTRLTVT.

This chain uses TRBV10-1 with TRBJ2-1, with 13 bases fitting TRBD2. Germline lookup yields CDR1 WNHNN and CDR2 SYGVQD (reference sequence). The J segment lost 9 bases and the V segment lost 5 bases, leaving 16 bases of the junction unmatched. CDR3 length equals 18 residues. The CDR3 region is CASSPQLLAGGPFSEQFF. Written as DNA, the CDR3 is TGCGCCAGCAGTCCCCAACTACTAGCGGGGGGGCCGTTTAGTGAGCAGTTCTTC.

The chain links TRBV23-1 to TRBJ1-5; 7 positions match TRBD1. TRBV23-1 counts as an open reading frame of uncertain function. The CDR3 totals 15 residues. J gave up 3 bases and V 7 bases, and 9 bases lay outside the gene matches. This CDR3 reads CASKPAGGDNQPQHF. The CDR3 DNA reads TGCGCCAGCAAGCCCGCAGGGGGTGACAATCAGCCCCAGCATTTT.